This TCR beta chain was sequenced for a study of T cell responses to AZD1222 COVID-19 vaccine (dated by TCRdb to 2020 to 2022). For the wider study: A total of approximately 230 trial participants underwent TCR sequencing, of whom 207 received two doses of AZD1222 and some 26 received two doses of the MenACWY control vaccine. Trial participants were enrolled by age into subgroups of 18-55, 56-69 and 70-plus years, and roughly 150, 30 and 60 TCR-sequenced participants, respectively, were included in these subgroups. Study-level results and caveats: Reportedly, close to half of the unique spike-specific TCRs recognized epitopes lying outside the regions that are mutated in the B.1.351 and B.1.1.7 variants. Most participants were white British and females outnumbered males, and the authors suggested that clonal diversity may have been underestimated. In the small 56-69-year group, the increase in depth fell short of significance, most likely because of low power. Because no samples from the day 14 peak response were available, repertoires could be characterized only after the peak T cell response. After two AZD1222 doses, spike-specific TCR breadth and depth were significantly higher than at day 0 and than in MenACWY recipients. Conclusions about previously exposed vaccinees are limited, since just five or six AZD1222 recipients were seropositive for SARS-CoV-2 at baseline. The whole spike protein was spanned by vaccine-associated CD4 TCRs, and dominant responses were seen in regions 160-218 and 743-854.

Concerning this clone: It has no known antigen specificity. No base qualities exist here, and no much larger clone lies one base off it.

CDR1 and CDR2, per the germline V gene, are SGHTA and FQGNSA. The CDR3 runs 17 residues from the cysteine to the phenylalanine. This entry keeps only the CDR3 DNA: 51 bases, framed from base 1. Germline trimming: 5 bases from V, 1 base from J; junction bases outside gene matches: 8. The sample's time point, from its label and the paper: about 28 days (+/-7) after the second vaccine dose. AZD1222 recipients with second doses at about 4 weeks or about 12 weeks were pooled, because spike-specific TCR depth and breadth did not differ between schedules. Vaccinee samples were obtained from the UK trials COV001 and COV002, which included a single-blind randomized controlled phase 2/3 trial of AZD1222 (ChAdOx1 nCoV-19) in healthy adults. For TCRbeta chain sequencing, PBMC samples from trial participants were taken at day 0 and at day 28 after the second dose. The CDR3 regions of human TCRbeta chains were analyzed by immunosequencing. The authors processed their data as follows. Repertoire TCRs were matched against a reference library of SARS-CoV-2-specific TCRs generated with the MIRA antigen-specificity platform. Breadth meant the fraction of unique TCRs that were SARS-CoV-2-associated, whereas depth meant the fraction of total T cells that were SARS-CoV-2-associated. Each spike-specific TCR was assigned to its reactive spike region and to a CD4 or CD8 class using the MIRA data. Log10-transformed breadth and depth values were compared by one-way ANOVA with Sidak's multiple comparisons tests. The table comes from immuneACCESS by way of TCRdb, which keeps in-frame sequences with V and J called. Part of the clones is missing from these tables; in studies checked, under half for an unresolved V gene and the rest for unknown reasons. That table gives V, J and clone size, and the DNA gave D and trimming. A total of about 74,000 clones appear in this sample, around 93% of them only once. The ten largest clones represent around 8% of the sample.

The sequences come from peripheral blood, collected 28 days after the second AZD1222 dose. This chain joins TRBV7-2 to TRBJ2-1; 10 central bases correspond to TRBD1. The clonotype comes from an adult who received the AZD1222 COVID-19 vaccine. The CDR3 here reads CASSRAGQGISYNEQFF. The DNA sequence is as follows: TGTGCCAGCAGCCGCGCGGGACAGGGGATTTCCTACAATGAGCAGTTCTTC.